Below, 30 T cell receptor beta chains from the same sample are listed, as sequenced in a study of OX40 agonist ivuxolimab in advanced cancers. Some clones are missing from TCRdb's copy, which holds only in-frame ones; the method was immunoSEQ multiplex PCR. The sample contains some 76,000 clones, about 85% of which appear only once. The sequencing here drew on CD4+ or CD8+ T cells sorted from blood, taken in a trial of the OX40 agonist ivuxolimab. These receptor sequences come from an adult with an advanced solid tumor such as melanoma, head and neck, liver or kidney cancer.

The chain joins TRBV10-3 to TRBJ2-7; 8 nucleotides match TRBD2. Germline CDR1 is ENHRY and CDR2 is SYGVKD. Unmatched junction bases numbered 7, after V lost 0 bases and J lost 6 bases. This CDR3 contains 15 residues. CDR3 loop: CAISESSSGPREQYF. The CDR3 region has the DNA TGTGCCATCAGTGAGTCCTCTAGCGGGCCCCGCGAGCAGTACTTC.

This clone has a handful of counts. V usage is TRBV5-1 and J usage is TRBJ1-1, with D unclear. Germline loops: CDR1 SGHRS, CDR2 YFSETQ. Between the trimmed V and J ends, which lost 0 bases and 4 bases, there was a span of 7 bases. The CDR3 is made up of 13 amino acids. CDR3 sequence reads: CASSLGSSTEAFF. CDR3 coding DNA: TGCGCCAGCAGCTTGGGGAGCAGCACTGAAGCTTTCTTT.

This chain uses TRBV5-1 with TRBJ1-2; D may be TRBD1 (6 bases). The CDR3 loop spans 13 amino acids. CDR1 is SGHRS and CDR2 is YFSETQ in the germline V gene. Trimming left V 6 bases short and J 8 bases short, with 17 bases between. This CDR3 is CASKTIQGQGYTF. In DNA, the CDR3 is TGCGCCAGCAAAACGATACAGGGCCAGGGCTACACCTTC.

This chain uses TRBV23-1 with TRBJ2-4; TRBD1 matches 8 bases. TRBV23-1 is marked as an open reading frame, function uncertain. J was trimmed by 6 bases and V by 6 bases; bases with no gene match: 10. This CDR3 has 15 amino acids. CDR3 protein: CASSLRRDRRNIQYF. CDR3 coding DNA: TGCGCCAGCAGCCTCCGGAGGGACAGGCGAAACATTCAGTACTTC.

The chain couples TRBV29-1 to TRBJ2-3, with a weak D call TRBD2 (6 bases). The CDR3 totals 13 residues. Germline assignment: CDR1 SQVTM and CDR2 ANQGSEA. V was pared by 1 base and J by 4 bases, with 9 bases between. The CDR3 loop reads CSVEVGGPDTQYF. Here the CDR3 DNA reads TGCAGCGTTGAAGTGGGAGGTCCAGATACGCAGTATTTT.

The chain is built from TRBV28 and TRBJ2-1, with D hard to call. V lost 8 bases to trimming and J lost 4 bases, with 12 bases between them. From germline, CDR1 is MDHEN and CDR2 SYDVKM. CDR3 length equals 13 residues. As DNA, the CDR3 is TGTGCCAGCGCCACCCTAAGGTACAATGAGCAGTTCTTC. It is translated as CASATLRYNEQFF. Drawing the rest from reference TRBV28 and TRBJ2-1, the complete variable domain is DVKVTQSSRYLVKRTGEKVFLECVQDMDHENMFWYRQDPGLGLRLIYFSYDVKMKEKGDIPEGYSVSREKKERFSLILESASTNQTSMYLCASATLRYNEQFFGPGTRLTVL.

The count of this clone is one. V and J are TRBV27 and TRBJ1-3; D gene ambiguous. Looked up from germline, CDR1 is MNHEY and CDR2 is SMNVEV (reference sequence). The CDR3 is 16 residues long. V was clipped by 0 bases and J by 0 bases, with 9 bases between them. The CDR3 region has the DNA TGTGCCAGCAGTTTATCTGTTCCGAGCTCTGGAAACACCATATATTTT. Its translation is CASSLSVPSSGNTIYF.

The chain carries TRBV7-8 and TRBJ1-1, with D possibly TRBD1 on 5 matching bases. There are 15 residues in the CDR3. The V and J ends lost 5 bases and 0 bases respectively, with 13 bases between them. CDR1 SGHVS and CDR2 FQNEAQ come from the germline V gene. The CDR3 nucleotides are TGTGCCAGCAGCCTCAGACAGAGCTTGAACACTGAAGCTTTCTTT. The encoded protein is CASSLRQSLNTEAFF.

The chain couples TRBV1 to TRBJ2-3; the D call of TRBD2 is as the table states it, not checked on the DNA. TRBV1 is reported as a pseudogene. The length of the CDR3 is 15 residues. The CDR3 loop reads CTSSTAGVSTDTQYF. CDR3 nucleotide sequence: TGCACCAGCAGCACGGCGGGGGTTTCCACAGATACGCAGTATTTT.

Here the CDR3 reads CASSDTGELFF. CDR3 coding DNA: TGCGCCAGCAGCGATACCGGGGAGCTGTTTTTT. The chain has TRBV5-1 and TRBJ2-2; D call uncertain. Between the trimmed V and J ends, which lost 4 bases and 5 bases, there was a span of 3 bases. The CDR3 spans 11 residues. Germline V gene sequence: CDR1 SGHRS, CDR2 YFSETQ.

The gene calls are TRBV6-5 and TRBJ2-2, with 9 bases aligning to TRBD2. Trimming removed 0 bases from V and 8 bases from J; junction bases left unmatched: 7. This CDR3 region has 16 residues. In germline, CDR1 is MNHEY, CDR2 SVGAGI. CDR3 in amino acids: CASSYSTTSGGGELFF. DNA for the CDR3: TGTGCCAGCAGTTACTCGACGACTAGCGGTGGAGGGGAGCTGTTTTTT.

The CDR3 DNA sequence: TGCGCCAGCAGCCCGGGACAGAATTATGGCTACACCTTC. Its protein product is CASSPGQNYGYTF. The chain couples TRBV5-1 to TRBJ1-2; 7 bases are a match to TRBD1. This CDR3 comprises 13 residues. J gave up 5 bases and V 4 bases, and 5 bases lay outside the gene matches. CDR1 SGHRS and CDR2 YFSETQ come from the germline V gene. Full variable domain (outside the CDR3, taken from reference TRBV5-1 and TRBJ1-2): KAGVTQTPRYLIKTRGQQVTLSCSPISGHRSVSWYQQTPGQGLQFLFEYFSETQRNKGNFPGRFSGRQFSNSRSEMNVSTLELGDSALYLCASSPGQNYGYTFGSGTRLTVV.

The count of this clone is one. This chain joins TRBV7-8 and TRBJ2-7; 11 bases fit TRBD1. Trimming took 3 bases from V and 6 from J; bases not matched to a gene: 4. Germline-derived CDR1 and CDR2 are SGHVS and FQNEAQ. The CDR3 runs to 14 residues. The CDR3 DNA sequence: TGTGCCAGCAGCTTGGACAGGGGGCCGGTCGAGCAGTACTTC. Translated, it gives CASSLDRGPVEQYF.

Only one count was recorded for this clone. For the CDR3, the DNA is TGCGCCAGCAGCTGGGGGACAGGGGCTACTAATGAAAAACTGTTTTTT. It translates to CASSWGTGATNEKLFF. The V gene is TRBV5-1, the J gene TRBJ1-4, with TRBD1 identical over 10 bases. Trimming cost V 3 bases and J 2 bases; bases outside gene matches: 4. Germline CDR1 is SGHRS and CDR2 is YFSETQ. The CDR3 contains 16 residues.

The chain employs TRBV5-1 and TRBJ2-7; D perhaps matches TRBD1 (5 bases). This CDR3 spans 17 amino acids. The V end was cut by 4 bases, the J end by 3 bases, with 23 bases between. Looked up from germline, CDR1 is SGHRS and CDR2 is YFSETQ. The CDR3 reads CASSQRQTILTNYEQYF. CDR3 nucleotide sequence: TGCGCCAGCAGCCAGAGACAGACCATCCTTACTAACTACGAGCAGTACTTC.

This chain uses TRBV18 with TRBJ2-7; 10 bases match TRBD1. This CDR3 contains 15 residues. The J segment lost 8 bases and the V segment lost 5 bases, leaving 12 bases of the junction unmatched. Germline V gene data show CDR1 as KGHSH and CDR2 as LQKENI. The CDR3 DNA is TGTGCCAGCTCAGCCTCCGGGACAGGGGATGACAAGCAGTACTTC. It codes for CASSASGTGDDKQYF.

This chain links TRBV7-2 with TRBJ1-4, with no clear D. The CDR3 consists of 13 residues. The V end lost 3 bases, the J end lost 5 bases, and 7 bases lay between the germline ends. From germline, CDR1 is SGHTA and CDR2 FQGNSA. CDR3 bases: TGTGCCAGCAGCTTCTCGGGAAATGAAAAACTGTTTTTT. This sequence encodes CASSFSGNEKLFF. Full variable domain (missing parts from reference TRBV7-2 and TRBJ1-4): GAGVSQSPSNKVTEKGKDVELRCDPISGHTALYWYRQSLGQGLEFLIYFQGNSAPDKSGLPSDRFSAERTGGSVSTLTIQRTQQEDSAVYLCASSFSGNEKLFFGSGTQLSVL.

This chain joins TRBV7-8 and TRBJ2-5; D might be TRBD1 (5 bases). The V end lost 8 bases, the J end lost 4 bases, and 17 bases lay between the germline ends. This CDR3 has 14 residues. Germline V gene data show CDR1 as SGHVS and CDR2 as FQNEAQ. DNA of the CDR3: TGTGCCAGCGGGGCGTTGGCGCATGGAGAGACCCAGTACTTC. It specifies CASGALAHGETQYF.

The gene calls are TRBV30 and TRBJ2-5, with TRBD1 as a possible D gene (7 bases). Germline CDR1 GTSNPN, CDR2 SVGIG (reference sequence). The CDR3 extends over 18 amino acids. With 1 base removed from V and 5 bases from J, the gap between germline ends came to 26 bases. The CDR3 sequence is CAWSDPRTGLFGRETQYF. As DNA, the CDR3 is TGTGCCTGGAGTGACCCCCGGACAGGACTCTTTGGGAGGGAGACCCAGTACTTC.

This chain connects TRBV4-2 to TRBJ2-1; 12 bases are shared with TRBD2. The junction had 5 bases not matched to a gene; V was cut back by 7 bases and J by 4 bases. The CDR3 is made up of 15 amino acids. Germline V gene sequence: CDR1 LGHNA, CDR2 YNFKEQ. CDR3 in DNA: TGTGCCAGCACCCGACTAGCGGGAGTGTACAATGAGCAGTTCTTC. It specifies CASTRLAGVYNEQFF.

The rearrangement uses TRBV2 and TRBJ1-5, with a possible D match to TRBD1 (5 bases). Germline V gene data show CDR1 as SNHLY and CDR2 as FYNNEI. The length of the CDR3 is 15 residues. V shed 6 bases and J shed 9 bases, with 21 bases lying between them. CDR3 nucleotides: TGTGCCAGCAGCCTCGTCAGGGTCAATGCGGGGCCCCAGCATTTT. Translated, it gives CASSLVRVNAGPQHF.

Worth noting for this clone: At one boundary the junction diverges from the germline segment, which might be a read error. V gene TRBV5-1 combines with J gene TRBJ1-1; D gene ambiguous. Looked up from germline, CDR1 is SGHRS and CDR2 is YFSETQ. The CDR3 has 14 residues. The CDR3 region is CASTLGERSGKAFF. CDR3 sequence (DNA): TGCGCCAGCACCTTGGGTGAGAGATCGGGTAAAGCTTTCTTT.

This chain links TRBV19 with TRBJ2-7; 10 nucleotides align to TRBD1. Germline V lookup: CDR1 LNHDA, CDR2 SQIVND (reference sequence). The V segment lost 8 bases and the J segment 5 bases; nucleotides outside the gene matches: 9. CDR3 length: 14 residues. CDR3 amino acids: CASSRTGGFDEQYF. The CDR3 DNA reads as TGTGCCAGTTCTAGGACAGGGGGTTTTGACGAGCAGTACTTC.

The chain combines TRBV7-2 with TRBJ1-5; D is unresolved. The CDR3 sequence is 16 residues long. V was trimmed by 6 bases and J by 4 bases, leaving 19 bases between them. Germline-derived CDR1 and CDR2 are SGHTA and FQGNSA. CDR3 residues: CASSPHGGGTNQPQHF. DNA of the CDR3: TGTGCCAGCAGTCCACACGGAGGCGGCACGAATCAGCCCCAGCATTTT.

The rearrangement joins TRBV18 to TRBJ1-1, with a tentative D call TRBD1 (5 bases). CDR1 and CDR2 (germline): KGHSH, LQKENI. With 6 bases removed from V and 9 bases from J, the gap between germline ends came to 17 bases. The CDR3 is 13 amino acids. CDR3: CASSPGGGSQAFF. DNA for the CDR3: TGTGCCAGCTCCCCCGGGGGGGGTTCCCAAGCTTTCTTT.

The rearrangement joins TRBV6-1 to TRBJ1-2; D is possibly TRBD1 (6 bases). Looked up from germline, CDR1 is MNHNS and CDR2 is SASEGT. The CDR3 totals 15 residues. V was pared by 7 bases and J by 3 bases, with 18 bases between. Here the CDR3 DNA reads TGTGCCAGCAACCCCCGGGACACCAAAGACTATGGCTACACCTTC. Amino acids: CASNPRDTKDYGYTF.

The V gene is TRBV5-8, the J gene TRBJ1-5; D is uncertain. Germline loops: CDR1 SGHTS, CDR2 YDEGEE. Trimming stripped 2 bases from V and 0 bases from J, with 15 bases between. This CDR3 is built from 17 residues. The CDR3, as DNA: TGTGCCAGCAGCTTTAATACAGCTGCCTATAGCAATCAGCCCCAGCATTTT. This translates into CASSFNTAAYSNQPQHF.

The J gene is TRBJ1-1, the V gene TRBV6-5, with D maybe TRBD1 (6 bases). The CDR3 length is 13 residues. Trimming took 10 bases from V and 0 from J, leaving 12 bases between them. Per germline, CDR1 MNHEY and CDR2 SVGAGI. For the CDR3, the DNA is TGTGCCATCTTCGGACAGATGAACACTGAAGCTTTCTTT. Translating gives CAIFGQMNTEAFF.

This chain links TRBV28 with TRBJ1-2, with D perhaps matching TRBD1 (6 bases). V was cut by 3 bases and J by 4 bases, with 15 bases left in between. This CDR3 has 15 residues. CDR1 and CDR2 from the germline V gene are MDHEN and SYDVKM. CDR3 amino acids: CASSLPGHTRYGYTF. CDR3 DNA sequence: TGTGCCAGCAGTTTGCCGGGACACACACGCTATGGCTACACCTTC.

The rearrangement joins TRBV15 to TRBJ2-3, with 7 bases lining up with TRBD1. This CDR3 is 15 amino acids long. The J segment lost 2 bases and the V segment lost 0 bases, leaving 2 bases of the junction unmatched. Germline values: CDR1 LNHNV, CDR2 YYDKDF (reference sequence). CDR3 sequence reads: CATSRDDRDTDTQYF. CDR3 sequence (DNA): TGTGCCACCAGCAGAGATGACAGGGACACAGATACGCAGTATTTT.